The rows below give T cell receptor beta chains drawn from one sample of a study of neurological immune-mediated disorders. One entry per CDR3 protein results from TCRdb running MiXCR on the 5' RACE reads. The profile shows approximately 77,000 distinct CDR3 sequences, about 9.4% of them singletons. Sequencing used PBMCs. These receptors came from a man aged 50 or older in good health. Each CDR3 is given with its conserved first and last residue. Each record gives: J gene, clone size, V gene, D gene, CDR3 DNA, CDR3 protein. The D gene is left open where the match is weak. Size values are once, few and many counts, or a class for expanded clones, and some rows have none.

TRBJ2-2 | many | TRBV6-2/TRBV6-3 | - | TGTGCCAGCGGCTCCGAGTCTAGAGCCCGCGCGAACACCGGGGAGCTGTTTTTT | CASGSESRARANTGELFF
TRBJ1-3 | many | TRBV29-1 | TRBD1 | TGCAGCGTTGTTAGACAGGGCGGGAACACCATATATTTT | CSVVRQGGNTIYF
TRBJ1-1 | many | TRBV9 | - | TGTGCCAGCAGCGTAGACAGCCGGGGGGGGACTGAAGCTTTCTTT | CASSVDSRGGTEAFF
TRBJ2-7 | many | TRBV6-6 | TRBD1 | TGTGCCAGCAGACAGGGGGCCTACGAGCAGTACTTC | CASRQGAYEQYF
TRBJ1-1 | many | TRBV27 | - | TGTGCCAGCCTTACCGACAAGGGCACTGAAGCTTTCTTT | CASLTDKGTEAFF
TRBJ2-7 | many | TRBV6-6 | - | TGTGCCAGCAAATCGAAAGACGAGCAGTACTTC | CASKSKDEQYF
TRBJ2-5 | many | TRBV5-1 | TRBD2 | TGCGCCAGCAGCCCCGGGGCGGGGGGCCTCGAGACCCAGTACTTC | CASSPGAGGLETQYF
TRBJ2-2 | many | TRBV24-1 | TRBD2 | TGTGCCACCAGTCCTAGTTTTTGGGGTTCAGGACTAGCGGGGGGGAACACCGGGGAGCTGTTTTTT | CATSPSFWGSGLAGGNTGELFF
TRBJ2-7 | many | TRBV12-3/TRBV12-4 | - | TGTGCCAGCAGCGGCCGAGGGGGAAGCGGGCCCTCCTACGAGCAGTACTTC | CASSGRGGSGPSYEQYF
TRBJ2-5 | many | TRBV5-1 | TRBD1 | TGCGCCAGCAGTCGGACAGGTGATTGGGAGACCCAGTACTTC | CASSRTGDWETQYF
TRBJ2-5 | many | TRBV28 | TRBD2 | TGTGCCAGCAGTCCCGGACTAGCGCAAGAGACCCAGTACTTC | CASSPGLAQETQYF
TRBJ1-2 | many | TRBV6-2/TRBV6-3 | - | TGTGCCAGCAGTTACAACTATGGCTACACCTTC | CASSYNYGYTF
TRBJ2-5 | many | TRBV12-3/TRBV12-4 | - | TGTGCCAGCAGTTTAAGGAGGGGGCAGCAAGAGACCCAGTACTTC | CASSLRRGQQETQYF
TRBJ2-7 | many | TRBV18 | - | TGTGCCAGCTCACGTGCGGCTCAAACCTACGAGCAGTACTTC | CASSRAAQTYEQYF
TRBJ1-1 | few | TRBV19 | TRBD1 | TGTGCCAGTGGAAAGGGGGCTGGCACTGAAGCTTTCTTT | CASGKGAGTEAFF
TRBJ2-3 | many | TRBV29-1 | - | TGCAGCGGCCGAAGGGCCGGGAACACAGATACGCAGTATTTT | CSGRRAGNTDTQYF
TRBJ2-7 | many | TRBV20-1 | TRBD2 | TGCAGTGCCGGAGGGACTAGCGGGCTCTACGAGCAGTACTTC | CSAGGTSGLYEQYF
TRBJ1-2 | many | TRBV5-1 | TRBD1 | TGCGCCAGCAGCCACGGACAGGGTATGAACTATGGCTACACCTTC | CASSHGQGMNYGYTF
TRBJ2-5 | many | TRBV24-1 | TRBD2 | TGTGCCACCAGTGATTTACTAGCGGGGGTAGAGACCCAGTACTTC | CATSDLLAGVETQYF
TRBJ2-2 | many | TRBV29-1 | - | TGCAGCGTTTTAGGGGGGGCGTTTGGCGGGGAGCTGTTTTTT | CSVLGGAFGGELFF
TRBJ2-2 | once | TRBV5-1 | TRBD1 | TGCGCCAGCAGCCTGAAAGGGTCCCCCCAGACAGGGCCTGCCGGGGAGCTGTTTTTT | CASSLKGSPQTGPAGELFF
TRBJ2-2 | many | TRBV28 | TRBD1 | TGTGCCAGCAGTTTATGGGCAGGGGGCACCGGGGAGCTGTTTTTT | CASSLWAGGTGELFF
TRBJ2-1 | - | TRBV20-1 | TRBD2 | TGCAGTGCTAGATCCGGGACTAGCGGAAACAATGGGCAGTTATTC | CSARSGTSGNNGQLF
TRBJ2-6 | many | TRBV29-1 | - | TGCAGCGTTGAAGATCGAGTGACCTCTGGGGCCAACGTCCTGACTTTC | CSVEDRVTSGANVLTF
TRBJ2-5 | - | TRBV7-2 | TRBD2 | TGTGCCAGCAGCCTCGGCGGGGGATTGGGCCAAGAGACCCAGTACTTC | CASSLGGGLGQETQYF
TRBJ2-7 | many | TRBV7-2 | - | TGTGCCAGCAGCGACCGATACGAGCAGTACTTC | CASSDRYEQYF
TRBJ2-7 | - | TRBV6-1 | TRBD1 | TGTGCCAGCAGTGAGACAGGGAACTACGAGCAGTACTTC | CASSETGNYEQYF
TRBJ2-2 | many | TRBV29-1 | TRBD2 | TGCAGCGTCGGACTAGCGGGTCGAACCGGGGAGCTGTTTTTT | CSVGLAGRTGELFF
TRBJ2-7 | many | TRBV7-3 | - | TGTGCCAGCAGTTCACACAGGAACTCCTACGAGCAGTACTTC | CASSSHRNSYEQYF
TRBJ2-5 | many | TRBV12-3/TRBV12-4 | - | TGTGCCAGCAGGAGGGGGGCCCAAGAGACCCAGTACTTC | CASRRGAQETQYF
TRBJ2-5 | many | TRBV5-1 | TRBD1 | TGCGCCAGCAAAGGGGGGTCGGGACAGGGGTATGAGACCCAGTACTTC | CASKGGSGQGYETQYF
TRBJ2-4 | many | TRBV5-1 | TRBD2 | TGCGCCAGCAGCTTGGGGTACGGGCCTAGCGGGAGAAACATTCAGTACTTC | CASSLGYGPSGRNIQYF
TRBJ2-7 | many | TRBV29-1 | - | TGCAGCGTTGAAGATAGTTCCTACGAGCAGTACTTC | CSVEDSSYEQYF
TRBJ1-6 | many | TRBV10-3 | TRBD1 | TGTGCCATCAGTGAGTCGGGACAGGGGGCATCACCCCTCCACTTT | CAISESGQGASPLHF
TRBJ2-5 | many | TRBV9 | TRBD2 | TGTGCCAGCAGCGTGAGGGGACTAGCGGTTCAAGAGACCCAGTACTTC | CASSVRGLAVQETQYF
TRBJ2-4 | - | TRBV7-6 | TRBD1 | TGTGCCAGCAGCACAACAGGGGGCAGGTTTAACATTCAGTACTTC | CASSTTGGRFNIQYF
TRBJ1-6 | few | TRBV5-1 | - | TGCGCCAGCAGCTTCAGAGGGGGGTCGGCGGATTCACCCCTCTACTTT | CASSFRGGSADSPLYF
TRBJ2-7 | many | TRBV6-5 | - | TGTGCCAGCCTTCGACCGGGTCCCCTCTACGAGCAGTACTTC | CASLRPGPLYEQYF